These 26 T cell receptor beta chains came from one sample sequenced in a study of T cells in narcolepsy. Sequenced by immunoSEQ multiplex PCR; TCRdb stores in-frame clones only, minus some. The sample records about 30,000 clones, roughly 82% being singletons. The sequenced sample was CD45RA- memory CD4+ T cells from PBMCs. The receptor set was obtained from a human donor with narcolepsy.

The chain combines TRBV27 with TRBJ2-3; TRBD1 might be the D (6 bases). This CDR3 is 14 amino acids long. Germline V lookup: CDR1 MNHEY, CDR2 SMNVEV (reference sequence). The V end lost 2 bases, the J end lost 3 bases, and 9 bases lay between the germline ends. In DNA form, the CDR3 reads TGTGCCAGCAGTTTAAAACAGGGAACAGATACGCAGTATTTT. This encodes CASSLKQGTDTQYF.

Notes on this clone: This specimen includes other DNA sequences encoding the same CDR3. The chain is built from TRBV11-2 and TRBJ1-2; no firm D call. The CDR3 spans 15 residues. The germline V gene encodes CDR1 SGHAT and CDR2 FQNNGV. Trimming removed 5 bases from V and 4 bases from J, with 17 bases in between. The CDR3 sequence: CASSTTTDRSYGYTF. The CDR3 coding sequence is TGTGCCAGCAGCACCACTACGGATAGATCCTATGGCTACACCTTC.

This clone was seen just once. The gene calls are TRBV6-1 and TRBJ1-1, with D uncertain. The CDR3 extends over 13 amino acids. Trimming shortened V by 2 bases and J by 0 bases, and 4 bases separated the two germline ends. The germline gives CDR1 MNHNS, CDR2 SASEGT. Written as DNA, the CDR3 is TGTGCCAGCAGTGAAACTTTGAACACTGAAGCTTTCTTT. This gives the protein CASSETLNTEAFF.

The chain couples TRBV4-1 to TRBJ2-5, with 7 bases identical to TRBD2. The germline V gene encodes CDR1 MGHRA and CDR2 YSYEKL. V trimming: 1 base; J trimming: 4 bases; junction bases outside the gene matches: 12. This CDR3 has 17 amino acids. The CDR3 loop is CASSQGTSDSGRETQYF. Written as DNA, the CDR3 is TGCGCCAGCAGCCAAGGAACTAGCGACTCTGGGCGAGAGACCCAGTACTTC.

In the case of this clone: This specimen includes other DNA sequences encoding the same CDR3. The chain couples TRBV5-1 to TRBJ2-1; D might be TRBD1 (6 bases). The CDR3 is made up of 15 amino acids. Trimming pared 2 bases from V and 5 bases from J, leaving 14 bases between. Germline CDR1 reads SGHRS; CDR2 reads YFSETQ. CDR3 protein: CASSLQGLGDNEQFF. As DNA, the CDR3 is TGCGCCAGCAGCTTACAGGGCTTGGGAGACAATGAGCAGTTCTTC.

This clone was seen only once. This chain connects TRBV7-2 to TRBJ2-1, with D possibly being TRBD2 (6 bases). Germline V gene sequence: CDR1 SGHTA, CDR2 FQGNSA. The CDR3 length is 14 residues. Trimming removed 3 bases from V and 9 bases from J, with 15 bases in between. Here the CDR3 reads CASSFSGAEGEQFF. The CDR3 DNA reads TGTGCCAGCAGCTTTAGCGGAGCAGAGGGTGAGCAGTTCTTC.

As concerns this clone: At one end, the junction sequence differs from germline, possibly due to a read error. The gene calls are TRBV29-1 and TRBJ2-2; TRBD1 matches 7 bases. CDR1 is SQVTM and CDR2 is ANQGSEA in the germline V gene. The CDR3 covers 13 residues. This CDR3 reads CSVQGGFTEELFF. Written as DNA, the CDR3 is TGCAGCGTTCAAGGGGGCTTCACCGAGGAGCTGTTTTTT.

The table lists this clone with a count of one. The chain recombines TRBV19 with TRBJ1-1; 7 bases line up with TRBD1. With 0 bases clipped from V and 0 bases from J, the junction kept 19 bases outside the gene matches. Germline V CDR1 and CDR2: LNHDA, SQIVND (reference sequence). The CDR3 length is 21 residues. CDR3 DNA: TGTGCCAGTAGTATAGATGGCGGCAGGGGGGTTAACGGGTCAATGAACACTGAAGCTTTCTTT. Translating it yields CASSIDGGRGVNGSMNTEAFF.

The chain links TRBV27 to TRBJ1-3; 7 nucleotides agree with TRBD1. Germline lookup yields CDR1 MNHEY and CDR2 SMNVEV (reference sequence). CDR3 size: 13 residues. With V trimmed by 7 bases and J by 5 bases, 5 bases remained unmatched. The CDR3 nucleotides read TGTGCCAGCATGGGGAGGGGGCGAAACACCATATATTTT. This codes for CASMGRGRNTIYF.

The rearrangement uses TRBV9 and TRBJ2-7; D not resolved. Between the trimmed V and J ends, which lost 0 bases and 6 bases, there was a span of 16 bases. From germline, CDR1 is SGDLS and CDR2 YYNGEE. The CDR3 loop spans 15 amino acids. This CDR3 reads CASSVDETRIVEQYF. DNA of the CDR3: TGTGCCAGCAGCGTAGATGAGACCCGGATCGTCGAGCAGTACTTC.

The J gene is TRBJ2-5, the V gene TRBV9; D remains ambiguous. The germline V gene has CDR1 SGDLS and CDR2 YYNGEE. The CDR3 consists of 11 residues. V was shortened by 3 bases and J by 3 bases, with 3 bases between the two germline ends. This CDR3 is CASSAEETQYF. CDR3 in DNA: TGTGCCAGCAGCGCAGAAGAGACCCAGTACTTC.

The CDR3 DNA follows: TGTGCCTGGGGTCAGCGGGATGGCTACACCTTC. This sequence encodes CAWGQRDGYTF. This chain joins TRBV30 and TRBJ1-2; D is ambiguous. Trimming pared 5 bases from V and 6 bases from J, leaving 10 bases between. The CDR3 spans 11 residues. Germline CDR1 is GTSNPN and CDR2 is SVGIG (reference sequence).

The chain uses TRBV5-1 and TRBJ1-2; unclear D gene. Trimming left V 0 bases short and J 4 bases short, with 10 bases between. The CDR3 covers 14 residues. Per the germline V gene, CDR1 is SGHRS and CDR2 is YFSETQ. For the CDR3, the DNA is TGCGCCAGCAGCTTGGACCCCCAAACCTATGGCTACACCTTC. It translates to CASSLDPQTYGYTF.

The chain has TRBV7-9 and TRBJ2-5, with 13 bases aligning to TRBD2. Looked up from germline, CDR1 is SEHNR and CDR2 is FQNEAQ (reference sequence). Trimming took 5 bases from V and 8 from J; bases not matched to a gene: 5. There are 14 residues in the CDR3. For the CDR3, the DNA is TGTGCCAGCAGCCCAGGACTAGCGGGAGTAACCCAGTACTTC. It specifies CASSPGLAGVTQYF.

This chain links TRBV7-8 with TRBJ2-3; no reliable D call. From germline, CDR1 is SGHVS and CDR2 FQNEAQ. V dropped 5 bases and J dropped 5 bases, with 20 bases sitting between them. This CDR3 comprises 16 residues. CDR3 nucleotide sequence: TGTGCCAGCAGCCCCCTGGAGAGAGGTCGTGGAGATACGCAGTATTTT. It specifies CASSPLERGRGDTQYF.

This clone was detected only once. V and J are TRBV9 and TRBJ2-3; D remains ambiguous. In germline, CDR1 is SGDLS, CDR2 YYNGEE. V was pared by 3 bases and J by 0 bases, with 11 bases between. The CDR3 loop spans 15 amino acids. CDR3: CASSGPWDSTDTQYF. CDR3 DNA: TGTGCCAGCAGCGGCCCCTGGGATAGCACAGATACGCAGTATTTT. The complete variable domain, with remaining parts taken from reference TRBV9 and TRBJ2-3, reads DSGVTQTPKHLITATGQRVTLRCSPRSGDLSVYWYQQSLDQGLQFLIQYYNGEERAKGNILERFSAQQFPDLHSELNLSSLELGDSALYFCASSGPWDSTDTQYFGPGTRLTVL.

This chain links TRBV5-1 with TRBJ1-1; D is unresolved. The V end lost 0 bases, the J end lost 1 base, and 7 bases lay between the germline ends. The CDR3 covers 14 residues. CDR1 SGHRS and CDR2 YFSETQ come from the germline V gene. The DNA of the CDR3 is TGCGCCAGCAGCTTGGGACGGCCGAACACTGAAGCTTTCTTT. It translates to CASSLGRPNTEAFF.

This chain uses TRBV10-2 with TRBJ2-2; D call uncertain. CDR3 length equals 14 residues. Germline CDR1 is WSHSY and CDR2 is SAAADI. Trimming took off 6 bases at V and 2 bases at J, with 10 bases between the two ends. Here the CDR3 DNA reads TGCGCCAGCAGGAGGCAGGCCAACACCGGGGAGCTGTTTTTT. It yields the protein CASRRQANTGELFF.

The chain has TRBV5-4 and TRBJ2-3; D is uncertain. The CDR3 is 15 residues long. Germline V CDR1 and CDR2: SGHNT, YYREEE (reference sequence). V shed 4 bases and J shed 1 base, with 13 bases lying between them. The CDR3 coding sequence is TGTGCCAGCAGCCAACAACGGCCGGGCACAGATACGCAGTATTTT. Protein: CASSQQRPGTDTQYF.

V is TRBV7-9 and J is TRBJ1-4; tentatively, D is TRBD1 (5 bases). Deletions cut 4 bases from V and 7 bases from J, with 10 bases between. Germline loops: CDR1 SEHNR, CDR2 FQNEAQ (reference sequence). The CDR3 has 13 amino acids. The CDR3 spells CASSSAQGEKLFF. CDR3 in DNA: TGTGCCAGCAGCTCAGCTCAGGGTGAAAAACTGTTTTTT.

This clone was found once. The chain is built from TRBV2 and TRBJ2-5; TRBD2 aligns across 14 bases. CDR1 SNHLY and CDR2 FYNNEI come from the germline V gene. Unmatched junction bases numbered 5, after V lost 6 bases and J lost 5 bases. The length of the CDR3 is 15 residues. CDR3 region: CASRRGLAGDETQYF. The CDR3 DNA is TGTGCCAGCAGAAGGGGACTAGCGGGAGATGAGACCCAGTACTTC.

The chain links TRBV11-3 to TRBJ2-2; 7 bases map to TRBD1. There are 15 residues in the CDR3. Germline V gene lookup returns CDR1 SGHNT and CDR2 YENEEA. With V trimmed by 8 bases and J by 3 bases, 9 bases remained unmatched. CDR3 residues: CASSARDRDTGELFF. DNA for the CDR3: TGTGCCAGCTCTGCCCGGGACAGAGACACCGGGGAGCTGTTTTTT.

In its sample, this clone was seen once. CDR3 sequence: CASSLAVGGNEKLFF. The CDR3 bases are TGTGCCAGCAGCTTAGCGGTGGGAGGTAATGAAAAACTGTTTTTT. This chain links TRBV7-9 with TRBJ1-4; D gene ambiguous. This CDR3 is built from 15 residues. The ends were cut back, 0 bases at V and 4 bases at J, with 9 bases in the middle. Per the germline V gene, CDR1 is SEHNR and CDR2 is FQNEAQ (reference sequence). Full variable domain (outside the CDR3, taken from reference TRBV7-9 and TRBJ1-4): DTGVSQNPRHKITKRGQNVTFRCDPISEHNRLYWYRQTLGQGPEFLTYFQNEAQLEKSRLLSDRFSAERPKGSFSTLEIQRTEQGDSAMYLCASSLAVGGNEKLFFGSGTQLSVL.

In its sample, this clone was seen a few times. The chain uses TRBV13 and TRBJ2-4, with a tentative D call TRBD2 (5 bases). V was clipped by 5 bases and J by 13 bases, with 15 bases between them. Germline-derived CDR1 and CDR2 are PRHDT and FYEKMQ (reference sequence). The CDR3 is 12 residues long. The CDR3 DNA follows: TGTGCCAGCAGCATAAAGGCTAGCCAACAGTACTTC. It yields the protein CASSIKASQQYF.

The DNA for the CDR3 is TGTGCCAGCAGCTTAGGGCGGGCTCAAGAGACCCAGTACTTC. Translating it yields CASSLGRAQETQYF. The chain has TRBV11-2 and TRBJ2-5; a weak D match, TRBD2 (5 bases). Germline CDR1 SGHAT, CDR2 FQNNGV. The CDR3 has 14 amino acids. Trimming left V 1 base short and J 2 bases short, with 8 bases between. Full variable domain (remainder filled in from reference TRBV11-2 and TRBJ2-5): EAGVAQSPRYKIIEKRQSVAFWCNPISGHATLYWYQQILGQGPKLLIQFQNNGVVDDSQLPKDRFSAERLKGVDSTLKIQPAKLEDSAVYLCASSLGRAQETQYFGPGTRLLVL.

V gene TRBV7-2 combines with J gene TRBJ2-1; 8 bases align to TRBD2. CDR1 is SGHTA and CDR2 is FQGNSA in the germline V gene. CDR3 length: 16 residues. J gave up 8 bases and V 2 bases, and 11 bases lay outside the gene matches. The chain's CDR3 is CASSLWLAGGLDEQFF. As DNA, the CDR3 is TGTGCCAGCAGCTTATGGCTAGCGGGTGGCTTGGATGAGCAGTTCTTC.